These T cell receptor beta chains were read from a single sample in a study of preoperative IRX-2 immunotherapy in early breast cancer. Clones were read by immunoSEQ multiplex PCR, and TCRdb kept only the in-frame ones, dropping some. Of around 28,000 clones listed, about 77% are singletons. The material was lymph node tissue, obtained before IRX-2 immunotherapy. These receptors came from a human donor with breast cancer. CDR3s include the opening cysteine and the closing phenylalanine or tryptophan.

TRBV23-1	TRBJ1-4	CASSHNRGPNEKLFF
TRBV28	TRBJ1-1	CLTGGLRDTEAFF
TRBV29-1	TRBJ1-2	CSVEDRSGQGVGGYTF
TRBV5-1	TRBJ2-5	CASSLFSGVIGETQYF
TRBV6-8	TRBJ1-2	CASSYSAGTNYGYTF
TRBV7-1	TRBJ2-2	CASSLAIAGTGELFF
TRBV7-6	TRBJ1-2	CASSSVPGQRMNYGYTF
TRBV19	TRBJ1-5	CASSIGPDSNQPQHF
TRBV10-2	TRBJ1-2	CASLQGADGYTF
TRBV18	TRBJ1-1	CASSPTRRANTEAFF
TRBV28	TRBJ2-6	CASSLVTLSGANVLTF
TRBV15	TRBJ1-3	CATSRPQGRNTIYF
TRBV15	TRBJ2-7	CATSRDKGRTYEQYF
TRBV18	TRBJ2-7	CASSRSSSVTYEQYF
TRBV6-8	TRBJ2-7	CASRTRGGDHEQYF
TRBV6-8	TRBJ1-5	CASTGQFNQPQHF
TRBV6-8	TRBJ1-1	CASSNRPFFGMNTEAFF
TRBV5-1	TRBJ1-4	CASSQGRPSEKLFF
TRBV15	TRBJ2-7	CATSRDGTGAYEQYF
TRBV23-1	TRBJ2-1	CASSLGSSGGTSYNEQFF
TRBV11-3	TRBJ2-7	CASSLSGGGPYEQYF
TRBV6-8	TRBJ2-7	CASSTALGQGGSYEQYF
TRBV11-3	TRBJ2-3	CASSVQTGAGDTQYF
TRBV5-1	TRBJ2-2	CASTPSGANTGELFF
TRBV6-8	TRBJ1-1	CASGRGQGNTEAFF
TRBV11-3	TRBJ1-6	CASRDFILMGNSPLHF
TRBV11-3	TRBJ1-6	CASSPATNPGVYNSPLHF
TRBV7-2	TRBJ1-2	CASSLGAEYGYTF
TRBV11-3	TRBJ1-6	CASSQTGGNNSPLHF
TRBV6-8	TRBJ1-5	CASSYSKGQPQHF
TRBV6-8	TRBJ1-3	CASSPSGNTIYF
TRBV30	TRBJ2-7	CAWTLVGYEQYF
TRBV11-3	TRBJ1-1	CASSLNGIRPNTEAFF
TRBV11-3	TRBJ2-7	CASSLGTGGWYEQYF
TRBV5-1	TRBJ1-1	CASSLDRVTNTEAFF
TRBV19	TRBJ1-5	CASSIWTGFSNQPQHF
TRBV5-1	TRBJ2-3	CASSLPGVIDTQYF
TRBV6-8	TRBJ1-3	CASKAGQSGNTIYF
TRBV18	TRBJ1-5	CASSGGESNQPQHF
TRBV19	TRBJ2-1	CASVGRAAYNEQFF
TRBV6-8	TRBJ2-4	CASRAQAKNIQYF
TRBV10-2	TRBJ2-3	CASRPLAGGLTDTQYF
TRBV19	TRBJ1-4	CASSIRTGVNEKLFF
TRBV6-8	TRBJ1-2	CASSLSSGTRSYGYTF
TRBV11-3	TRBJ1-2	CASSGRGLGYGYTF
TRBV19	TRBJ2-2	CASSIGTAGGLSTGELFF
TRBV11-3	TRBJ2-3	CASSLGTGGGDTDTQYF
TRBV5-1	TRBJ1-1	CASSLASGTGATEAFF
TRBV28	TRBJ2-1	CASSFSGQGANEQFF
TRBV30	TRBJ1-5	CACSPAGGGQPQHF
TRBV11-3	TRBJ1-4	CASSRRGQGFVSNEKLFF
TRBV6-8	TRBJ1-2	CAIRRGGEGYGYTF
TRBV6-8	TRBJ1-5	CASSYGGGRNQPQHF
TRBV15	TRBJ2-3	CATSIGAGVTDTQYF
TRBV6-8	TRBJ1-2	CASTPGVNYGYTF